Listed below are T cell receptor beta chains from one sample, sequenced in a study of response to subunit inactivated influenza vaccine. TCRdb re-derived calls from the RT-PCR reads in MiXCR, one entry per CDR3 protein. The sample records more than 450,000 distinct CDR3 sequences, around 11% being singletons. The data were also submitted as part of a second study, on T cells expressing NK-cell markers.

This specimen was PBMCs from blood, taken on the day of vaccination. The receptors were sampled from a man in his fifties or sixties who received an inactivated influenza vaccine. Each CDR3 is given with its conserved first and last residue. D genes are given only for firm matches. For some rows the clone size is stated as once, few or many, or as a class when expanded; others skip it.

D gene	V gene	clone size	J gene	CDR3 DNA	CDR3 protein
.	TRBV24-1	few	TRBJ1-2	TGTGCCACCAGTGACAGGAGCAGGGAATATGGCTACACCTTC	CATSDRSREYGYTF
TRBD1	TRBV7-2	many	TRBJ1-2	TGTGCCAGCAGCTTAGCAGACAGGGATGGCTACACCTTC	CASSLADRDGYTF
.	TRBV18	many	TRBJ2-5	TGTGCCAGCTCAAGCAACACGGTCCAAGAGACCCAGTACTTC	CASSSNTVQETQYF
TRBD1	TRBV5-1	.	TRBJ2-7	TGCGCCAGCAGACAGGGGCGGTACGAGCAGTACTTC	CASRQGRYEQYF
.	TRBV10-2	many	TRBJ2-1	TGCGCCAGCAGGAGGATAAGGGAAGGCGGAATCTCCTACAATGAGCAGTTCTTC	CASRRIREGGISYNEQFF
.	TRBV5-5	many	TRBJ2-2	TGTGCCAGCAGCTACGCGGGGAGATACACCGGGGAGCTGTTTTTT	CASSYAGRYTGELFF
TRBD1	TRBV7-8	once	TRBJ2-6	TGTGCCAGCAGCTCAAATCCGGGACAGGCTTCTGGGGCCAACGTCCTGACTTTC	CASSSNPGQASGANVLTF
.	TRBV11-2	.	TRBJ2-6	TGTGCCAGCAGCCCCCGAGAAGGACAGAGCTCTGGGGCCAACGTCCTGACTTTC	CASSPREGQSSGANVLTF
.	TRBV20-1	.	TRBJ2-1	TGCAGTGCTAGAGATTTGTCCAGTTATGAGCAGTTCTTC	CSARDLSSYEQFF
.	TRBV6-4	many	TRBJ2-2	TGTGCCAGCAGCCGTACGGGGGGCGAGACCGGGGAGCTGTTTTTT	CASSRTGGETGELFF
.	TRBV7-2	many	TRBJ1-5	TGTGCCAGCAGCTTAGGCAAGAATCAGCCCCAGCATTTT	CASSLGKNQPQHF
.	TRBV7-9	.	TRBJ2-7	TGTGCCAGCAGCTTAACGGGCCCTCCTGTGGTCTACGAGCAGTACTTC	CASSLTGPPVVYEQYF
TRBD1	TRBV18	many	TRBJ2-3	TGTGCCAGCTCCCGACAGGGGGCAGGCACAGATACGCAGTATTTT	CASSRQGAGTDTQYF
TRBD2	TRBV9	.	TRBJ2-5	TGTGCCAGCAGCGAAACTAGCGGGAGGACCCAGTACTTC	CASSETSGRTQYF
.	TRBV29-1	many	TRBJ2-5	TGCAGCGTTGTTGTGGCGGGCGAGACCCAGTACTTC	CSVVVAGETQYF
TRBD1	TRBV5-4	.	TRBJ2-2	TGTGCCAGCAGCTTGGGACAGGGGTTGAGCACCGGGGAGCTGTTTTTT	CASSLGQGLSTGELFF
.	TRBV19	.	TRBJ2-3	TGTGCCAGTCAAGTAGGAGATACGCAGTATTTT	CASQVGDTQYF
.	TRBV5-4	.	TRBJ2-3	TGTGCCAGCAGCTTCAACAGGGAAGATACGCAGTATTTT	CASSFNREDTQYF
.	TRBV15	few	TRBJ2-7	TGTGCCACCAGCAATAGGGGATTGGCCTACGAGCAGTACTTC	CATSNRGLAYEQYF
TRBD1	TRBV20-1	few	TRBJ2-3	TGCAGCCCGGGACAGGGAAGCACAGATACGCAGTATTTT	CSPGQGSTDTQYF